These 21 T cell receptor beta chains originate from one sample sequenced in a study of cytomegalovirus exposure and HLA in healthy donors. Both 60 Vbeta primers and 13 Jbeta primers went into the PCR. Method: immunoSEQ multiplex PCR; TCRdb's copy keeps in-frame clones and lacks some. The profile shows about 200,000 clones, roughly four fifths of them singletons. Sequenced material: PBMCs. These receptors all stem from a woman aged 40 to 50 in good health and CMV-seronegative.

To note about this clone: Other nucleotide sequences in the sample specify the same CDR3. V and J are TRBV18 and TRBJ1-4, with a tentative D call TRBD1 (6 bases). The V gene's germline CDR1 is KGHSH and CDR2 LQKENI. This CDR3 spans 14 amino acids. Trimming stripped 3 bases from V and 2 bases from J, with 7 bases between. The CDR3 here is CASSPTGTNEKLFF. The CDR3 nucleotides read TGTGCCAGCTCACCCACAGGGACTAATGAAAAACTGTTTTTT.

This clone was seen just once. This chain connects TRBV6-1 to TRBJ2-1; no definite D call. The CDR3 extends over 14 amino acids. V lost 3 bases, J lost 2 bases, and 8 bases lay in between. The germline gives CDR1 MNHNS, CDR2 SASEGT. CDR3 amino acids: CASSEGLAYNEQFF. The CDR3 coding sequence is TGTGCCAGCAGTGAGGGTCTAGCCTACAATGAGCAGTTCTTC.

J is TRBJ1-1 and V is TRBV28; D is unclear. V was shortened by 6 bases and J by 4 bases, with 9 bases between the two germline ends. CDR1 is MDHEN and CDR2 is SYDVKM in the germline V gene. The CDR3 contains 12 residues. The CDR3 sequence: CASRTGGTEAFF. Here the CDR3 DNA reads TGTGCCAGCAGAACGGGTGGCACTGAAGCTTTCTTT. Variable domain in full (rest from reference TRBV28 and TRBJ1-1): DVKVTQSSRYLVKRTGEKVFLECVQDMDHENMFWYRQDPGLGLRLIYFSYDVKMKEKGDIPEGYSVSREKKERFSLILESASTNQTSMYLCASRTGGTEAFFGQGTRLTVV.

This clone was detected a few times. This chain links TRBV4-1 with TRBJ1-3; possibly TRBD1 for D (5 bases). This CDR3 has 15 residues. V was pared by 4 bases and J by 5 bases, with 15 bases between. The germline V gene encodes CDR1 MGHRA and CDR2 YSYEKL. The DNA for the CDR3 is TGCGCCAGCAGCCTAGGGGCCGCCAGAAGAAACACCATATATTTT. Protein sequence: CASSLGAARRNTIYF.

The V gene is TRBV5-4, the J gene TRBJ1-2; 9 bases are shared with TRBD1. V was pared by 3 bases and J by 4 bases, with 7 bases of the junction left unmatched. Per germline, CDR1 SGHNT and CDR2 YYREEE (reference sequence). The CDR3 extends over 15 amino acids. CDR3 protein: CASSSNRGLSYGYTF. CDR3 DNA: TGTGCCAGCAGCTCGAACAGGGGGCTCTCCTATGGCTACACCTTC.

V usage is TRBV7-3 and J usage is TRBJ2-3; D might be TRBD2 (6 bases). CDR1 is SGHTA, CDR2 FQGTGA, per germline. This CDR3 region has 15 residues. With 2 bases removed from V and 1 base from J, the gap between germline ends came to 10 bases. The CDR3 loop is CASSLSSDRTDTQYF. In nucleotides, the CDR3 is TGTGCCAGCAGCTTATCTAGCGACCGCACAGATACGCAGTATTTT.

V usage is TRBV19 and J usage is TRBJ1-1; D call uncertain. Trimming pared 1 base from V and 5 bases from J, leaving 14 bases between. The germline V gene encodes CDR1 LNHDA and CDR2 SQIVND (reference sequence). The CDR3 is 15 amino acids. The CDR3 here is CASSIGGGYVTEAFF. For the CDR3, the DNA is TGTGCCAGTAGTATAGGGGGAGGGTATGTTACTGAAGCTTTCTTT.

The gene calls are TRBV7-2 and TRBJ2-7, with 10 bases that match TRBD2. The CDR3 spans 15 residues. Unmatched junction bases numbered 3, after V lost 1 base and J lost 3 bases. CDR1 is SGHTA, CDR2 FQGNSA, per germline. CDR3: CASSLGLAGVYEQYF. In nucleotides, the CDR3 is TGTGCCAGCAGCTTAGGGCTAGCGGGAGTCTACGAGCAGTACTTC. Supplemented by reference TRBV7-2 and TRBJ2-7, the full variable domain reads GAGVSQSPSNKVTEKGKDVELRCDPISGHTALYWYRQSLGQGLEFLIYFQGNSAPDKSGLPSDRFSAERTGGSVSTLTIQRTQQEDSAVYLCASSLGLAGVYEQYFGPGTRLTVT.

The chain joins TRBV4-1 to TRBJ2-7; 8 bases agree with TRBD2. J was trimmed by 0 bases and V by 5 bases; bases with no gene match: 12. The germline V gene has CDR1 MGHRA and CDR2 YSYEKL. The CDR3 is 17 residues long. The CDR3 protein is CASSKLADLGNSYEQYF. CDR3 bases: TGCGCCAGCAGCAAACTAGCGGACCTGGGGAACTCCTACGAGCAGTACTTC.

The chain has TRBV6-5 and TRBJ1-2, with 9 nucleotides matching TRBD1. CDR1 is MNHEY and CDR2 is SVGAGI in the germline V gene. This CDR3 has 15 residues. Trimming cost V 0 bases and J 10 bases; bases outside gene matches: 9. The CDR3 loop is CASSYSSRDRVPYTF. CDR3 DNA: TGTGCCAGCAGTTACTCGTCCCGGGACAGGGTACCCTACACCTTC.

V gene TRBV5-4 combines with J gene TRBJ2-3, with 7 bases that match TRBD1. V gave up 2 bases and J gave up 0 bases; unmatched junction bases: 6. Germline V gene lookup returns CDR1 SGHNT and CDR2 YYREEE (reference sequence). The CDR3 is 16 amino acids. The CDR3 is CASSFRTGSSTDTQYF. The CDR3 DNA reads as TGTGCCAGCAGCTTTCGGACAGGCTCTAGCACAGATACGCAGTATTTT.

There are a few counts of this clone. The J gene is TRBJ2-7, the V gene TRBV27, with D maybe TRBD1 (6 bases). There are 12 residues in the CDR3. V gave up 6 bases and J gave up 3 bases, with 9 bases separating them. The germline V gene has CDR1 MNHEY and CDR2 SMNVEV (reference sequence). This chain's CDR3 is CASRDRFYEQYF. DNA of the CDR3: TGTGCCAGCAGGGACAGATTCTACGAGCAGTACTTC.

CDR3 sequence (DNA): TGTGCCAGAAGCTTGGGCAAGGCCACTAGCGGGAGCGAGCAGTACTTC. It is translated as CARSLGKATSGSEQYF. The chain is built from TRBV5-3 and TRBJ2-7; 11 bases map to TRBD2. TRBV5-3 is annotated as an ORF whose role is uncertain. This CDR3 spans 16 amino acids. The V segment lost 0 bases and the J segment 6 bases; nucleotides outside the gene matches: 8.

In this sample, this clone turned up once. The chain is built from TRBV5-4 and TRBJ2-2; 7 bases align to TRBD1. CDR3 size: 16 residues. The trim removed 4 bases at V and 7 bases at J, leaving 13 bases unmatched. Germline loops: CDR1 SGHNT, CDR2 YYREEE (reference sequence). CDR3 coding DNA: TGTGCCAGCAGCGATTGGACAGGAAAGAATATCGGGGAGCTGTTTTTT. Protein: CASSDWTGKNIGELFF. Looking up the rest from reference TRBV5-4 and TRBJ2-2 gives the full variable domain: ETGVTQSPTHLIKTRGQQVTLRCSSQSGHNTVSWYQQALGQGPQFIFQYYREEENGRGNFPPRFSGLQFPNYSSELNVNALELDDSALYLCASSDWTGKNIGELFFGEGSRLTVL.

The chain couples TRBV18 to TRBJ1-3; D possibly corresponds to TRBD1 (6 bases). This CDR3 comprises 15 residues. Germline CDR1 and CDR2: KGHSH and LQKENI. Between the trimmed V and J ends, which lost 5 bases and 0 bases, there was a span of 11 bases. The CDR3 sequence is CASSVQGNSGNTIYF. In DNA, the CDR3 is TGTGCCAGCTCAGTACAGGGAAACTCTGGAAACACCATATATTTT.

The rearrangement joins TRBV25-1 to TRBJ1-1; D gene unclear. Per the germline V gene, CDR1 is MGHDK and CDR2 is SYGVNS. V lost 3 bases to trimming and J lost 2 bases, with 4 bases between them. The CDR3 runs to 12 residues. The CDR3 spells CASSERNTEAFF. The DNA of the CDR3 is TGTGCCAGCAGTGAGCGTAACACTGAAGCTTTCTTT.

The table lists this clone with a few counts. CDR3 in amino acids: CASSPGLAGIGYEQYF. CDR3 DNA sequence: TGCGCCAGCAGTCCGGGACTAGCGGGAATCGGGTACGAGCAGTACTTC. The V call is TRBV5-1, the J call TRBJ2-7; 13 bases agree with TRBD2. The CDR3 runs 16 residues. V was pared by 5 bases and J by 4 bases, with 9 bases of the junction left unmatched. Germline lookup yields CDR1 SGHRS and CDR2 YFSETQ. The full variable domain, with the rest looked up from reference TRBV5-1 and TRBJ2-7, is KAGVTQTPRYLIKTRGQQVTLSCSPISGHRSVSWYQQTPGQGLQFLFEYFSETQRNKGNFPGRFSGRQFSNSRSEMNVSTLELGDSALYLCASSPGLAGIGYEQYFGPGTRLTVT.

Comments on this clone: One junction end does not reproduce the germline sequence, and a read error may be involved. The chain joins TRBV30 to TRBJ2-1, with D perhaps matching TRBD2 (6 bases). The CDR3 has 11 residues. Germline CDR1 is GTSNPN and CDR2 is SVGIG (reference sequence). The CDR3 sequence is CAWSDWDWCIF. The CDR3 DNA reads as TGTGCCTGGAGTGACTGGGACTGGTGCATCTTC.

A note on this clone: One end of the junction is discordant with germline, which a read error may explain. V gene TRBV5-1 combines with J gene TRBJ1-1; D is undetermined. The CDR3 spans 18 residues. CDR1 and CDR2 (germline): SGHRS, YFSETQ. DNA of the CDR3: TGCGCCAGCAGCCCCGGATACGGCCTGGGAGTCGAGAACCCTGAAGCTTTCTTT. Encoded protein: CASSPGYGLGVENPEAFF.

The V call is TRBV19, the J call TRBJ1-2; D possibly corresponds to TRBD1 (6 bases). Germline V lookup: CDR1 LNHDA, CDR2 SQIVND (reference sequence). The CDR3 sequence is 13 residues long. V gave up 5 bases and J gave up 4 bases, with 11 bases separating them. The CDR3 region has the DNA TGTGCCAGTAGTTCGGACAGACCCTATGGCTACACCTTC. Translated, it gives CASSSDRPYGYTF.

V and J are TRBV5-4 and TRBJ2-3, with 7 bases lining up with TRBD2. V trimming: 0 bases; J trimming: 2 bases; junction bases outside the gene matches: 3. The CDR3 extends over 15 amino acids. Looked up from germline, CDR1 is SGHNT and CDR2 is YYREEE (reference sequence). The CDR3 nucleotides are TGTGCCAGCAGCTTGGCAGCGGGAATCACAGATACGCAGTATTTT. This gives the protein CASSLAAGITDTQYF. Based on the CDR3 plus reference TRBV5-4 and TRBJ2-3, the full variable domain is ETGVTQSPTHLIKTRGQQVTLRCSSQSGHNTVSWYQQALGQGPQFIFQYYREEENGRGNFPPRFSGLQFPNYSSELNVNALELDDSALYLCASSLAAGITDTQYFGPGTRLTVL.